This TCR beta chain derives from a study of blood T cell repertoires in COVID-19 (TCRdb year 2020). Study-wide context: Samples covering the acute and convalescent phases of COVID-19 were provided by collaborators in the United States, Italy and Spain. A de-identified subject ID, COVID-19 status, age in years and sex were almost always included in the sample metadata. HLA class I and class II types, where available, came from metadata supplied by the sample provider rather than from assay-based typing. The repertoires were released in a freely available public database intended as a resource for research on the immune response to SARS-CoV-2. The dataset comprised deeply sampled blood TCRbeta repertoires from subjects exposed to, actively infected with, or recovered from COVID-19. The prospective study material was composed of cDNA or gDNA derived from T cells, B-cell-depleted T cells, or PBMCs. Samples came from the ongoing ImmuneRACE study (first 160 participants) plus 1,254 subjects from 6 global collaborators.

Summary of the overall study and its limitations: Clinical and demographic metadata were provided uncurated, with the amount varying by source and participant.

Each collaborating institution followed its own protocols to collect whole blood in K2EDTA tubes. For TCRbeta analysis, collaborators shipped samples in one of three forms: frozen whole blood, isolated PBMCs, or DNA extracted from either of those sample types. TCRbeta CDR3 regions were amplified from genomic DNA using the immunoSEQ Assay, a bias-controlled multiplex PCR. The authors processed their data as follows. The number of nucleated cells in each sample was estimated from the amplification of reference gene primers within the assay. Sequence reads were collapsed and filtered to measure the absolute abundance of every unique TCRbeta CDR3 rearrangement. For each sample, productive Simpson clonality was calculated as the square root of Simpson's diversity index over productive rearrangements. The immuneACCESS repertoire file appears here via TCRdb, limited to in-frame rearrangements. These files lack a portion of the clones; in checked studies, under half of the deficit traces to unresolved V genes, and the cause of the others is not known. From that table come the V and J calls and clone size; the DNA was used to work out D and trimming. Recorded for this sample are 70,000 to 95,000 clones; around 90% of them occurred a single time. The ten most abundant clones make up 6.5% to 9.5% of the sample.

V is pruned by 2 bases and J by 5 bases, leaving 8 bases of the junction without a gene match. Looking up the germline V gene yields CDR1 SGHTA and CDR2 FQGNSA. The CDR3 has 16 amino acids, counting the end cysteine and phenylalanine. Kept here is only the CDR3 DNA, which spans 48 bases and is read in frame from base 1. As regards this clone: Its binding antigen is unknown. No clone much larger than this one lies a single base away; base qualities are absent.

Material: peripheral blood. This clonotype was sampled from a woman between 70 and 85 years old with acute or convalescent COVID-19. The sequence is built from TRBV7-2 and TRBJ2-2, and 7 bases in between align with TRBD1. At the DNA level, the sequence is TGTGCCAGCAGCTTACGTTCAGGGGGACGGACCGGGGAGCTGTTTTTT. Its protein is CASSLRSGGRTGELFF.